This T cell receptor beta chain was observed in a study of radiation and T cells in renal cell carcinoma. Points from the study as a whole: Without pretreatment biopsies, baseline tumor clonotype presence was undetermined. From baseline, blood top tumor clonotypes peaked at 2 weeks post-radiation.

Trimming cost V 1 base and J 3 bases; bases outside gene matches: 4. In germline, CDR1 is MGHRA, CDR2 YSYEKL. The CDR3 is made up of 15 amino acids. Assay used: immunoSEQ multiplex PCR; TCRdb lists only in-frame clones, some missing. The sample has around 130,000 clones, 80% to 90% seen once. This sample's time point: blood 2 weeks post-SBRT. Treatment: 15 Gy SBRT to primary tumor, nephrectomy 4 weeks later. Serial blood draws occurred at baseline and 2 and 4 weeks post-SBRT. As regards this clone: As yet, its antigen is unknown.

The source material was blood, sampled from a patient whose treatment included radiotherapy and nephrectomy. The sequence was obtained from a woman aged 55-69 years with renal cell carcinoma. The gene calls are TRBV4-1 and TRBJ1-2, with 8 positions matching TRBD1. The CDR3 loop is CASSQAGGADYGYTF. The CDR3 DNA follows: TGCGCCAGCAGCCAAGCAGGGGGCGCTGACTATGGCTACACCTTC.